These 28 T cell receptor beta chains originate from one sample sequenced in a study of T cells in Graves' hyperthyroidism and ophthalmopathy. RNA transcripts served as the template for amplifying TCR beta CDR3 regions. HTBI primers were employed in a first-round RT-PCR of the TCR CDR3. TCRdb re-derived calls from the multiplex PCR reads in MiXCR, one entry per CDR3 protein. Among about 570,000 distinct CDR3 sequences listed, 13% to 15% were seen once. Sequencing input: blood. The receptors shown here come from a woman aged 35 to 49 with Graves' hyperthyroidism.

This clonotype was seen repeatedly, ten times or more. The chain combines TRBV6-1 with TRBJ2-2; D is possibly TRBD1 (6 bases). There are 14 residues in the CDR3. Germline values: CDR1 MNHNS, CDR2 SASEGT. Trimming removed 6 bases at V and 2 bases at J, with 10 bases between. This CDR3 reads CASRTGTNTGELFF. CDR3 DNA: TGTGCCAGCAGGACCGGGACAAACACCGGGGAGCTGTTTTTT.

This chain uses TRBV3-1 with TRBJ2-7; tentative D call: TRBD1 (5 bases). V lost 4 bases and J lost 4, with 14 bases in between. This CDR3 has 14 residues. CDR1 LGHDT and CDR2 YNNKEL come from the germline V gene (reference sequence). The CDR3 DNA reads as TGTGCCAGCAGCCTTAAAGAAGGGGAATACGAGCAGTACTTC. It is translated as CASSLKEGEYEQYF.

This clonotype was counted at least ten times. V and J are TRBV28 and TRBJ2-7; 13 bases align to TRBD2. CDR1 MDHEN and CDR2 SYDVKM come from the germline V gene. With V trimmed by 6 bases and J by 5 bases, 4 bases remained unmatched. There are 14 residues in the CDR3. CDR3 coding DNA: TGTGCCAGCAGGTCTGGACTAGCGGGAGACGAGCAGTACTTC. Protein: CASRSGLAGDEQYF.

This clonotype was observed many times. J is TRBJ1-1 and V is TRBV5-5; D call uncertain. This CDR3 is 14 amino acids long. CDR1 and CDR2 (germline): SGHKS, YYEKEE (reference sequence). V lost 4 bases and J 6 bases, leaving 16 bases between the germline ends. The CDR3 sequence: CASSPGRESSEAFF. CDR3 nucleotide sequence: TGTGCCAGCAGCCCTGGACGAGAGTCCTCTGAAGCTTTCTTT.

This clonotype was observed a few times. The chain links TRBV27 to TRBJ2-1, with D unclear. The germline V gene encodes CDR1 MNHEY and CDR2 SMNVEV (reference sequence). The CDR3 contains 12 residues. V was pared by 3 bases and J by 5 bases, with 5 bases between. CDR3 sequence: CASSFSNNEQFF. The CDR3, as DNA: TGTGCCAGCAGTTTCTCTAACAATGAGCAGTTCTTC.

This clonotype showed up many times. The CDR3 sequence: CATSRDLAGVSGQYF. The CDR3 nucleotides read TGTGCCACCAGCAGAGATTTAGCGGGAGTCTCTGGGCAGTACTTC. V usage is TRBV15 and J usage is TRBJ2-7; the match to TRBD2 covers 9 bases. V shed 0 bases and J 9 bases; nucleotides not matched to a gene: 9. Germline V gives CDR1 LNHNV, CDR2 YYDKDF (reference sequence). This CDR3 is built from 15 residues.

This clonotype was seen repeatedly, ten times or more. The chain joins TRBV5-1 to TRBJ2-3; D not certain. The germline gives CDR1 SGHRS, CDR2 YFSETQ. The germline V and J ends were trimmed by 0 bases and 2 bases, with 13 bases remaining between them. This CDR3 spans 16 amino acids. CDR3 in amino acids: CASSLAKNQDTDTQYF. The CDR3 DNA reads TGCGCCAGCAGCTTGGCCAAGAACCAGGACACAGATACGCAGTATTTT. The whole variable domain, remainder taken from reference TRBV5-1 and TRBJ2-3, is KAGVTQTPRYLIKTRGQQVTLSCSPISGHRSVSWYQQTPGQGLQFLFEYFSETQRNKGNFPGRFSGRQFSNSRSEMNVSTLELGDSALYLCASSLAKNQDTDTQYFGPGTRLTVL.

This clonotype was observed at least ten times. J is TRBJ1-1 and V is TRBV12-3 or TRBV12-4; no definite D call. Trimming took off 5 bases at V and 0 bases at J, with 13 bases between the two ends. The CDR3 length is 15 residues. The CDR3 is CASSDMKALNTEAFF. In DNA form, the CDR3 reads TGTGCCAGCAGTGACATGAAAGCTTTGAACACTGAAGCTTTCTTT.

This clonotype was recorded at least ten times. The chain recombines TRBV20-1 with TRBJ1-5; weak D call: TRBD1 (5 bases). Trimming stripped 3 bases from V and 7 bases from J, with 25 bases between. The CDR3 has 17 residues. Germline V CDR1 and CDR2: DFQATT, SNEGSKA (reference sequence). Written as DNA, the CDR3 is TGCAGTGCTAGGGGAACCGGGGGAGGAGCGTTAGGCCAGCCCCAGCATTTT. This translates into CSARGTGGGALGQPQHF.

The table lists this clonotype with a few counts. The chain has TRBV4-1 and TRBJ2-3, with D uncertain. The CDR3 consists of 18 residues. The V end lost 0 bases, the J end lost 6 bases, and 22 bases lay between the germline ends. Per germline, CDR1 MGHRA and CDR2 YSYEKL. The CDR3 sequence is CASSQDRRRPDSLDTQYF. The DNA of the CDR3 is TGCGCCAGCAGCCAAGATCGACGGCGCCCCGACTCGCTTGATACGCAGTATTTT.

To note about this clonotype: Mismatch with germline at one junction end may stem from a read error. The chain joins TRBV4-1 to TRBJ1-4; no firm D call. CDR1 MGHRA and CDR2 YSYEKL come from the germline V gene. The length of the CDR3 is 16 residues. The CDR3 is CASSQDGPPTNEKLFF. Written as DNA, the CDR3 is TGTGCCAGCAGCCAAGACGGACCACCAACTAATGAAAAACTGTTTTTT.

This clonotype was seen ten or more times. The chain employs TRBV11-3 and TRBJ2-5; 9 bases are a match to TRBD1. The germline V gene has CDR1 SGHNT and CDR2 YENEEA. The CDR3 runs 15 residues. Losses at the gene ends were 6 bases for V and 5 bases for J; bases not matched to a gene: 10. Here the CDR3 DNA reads TGTGCCAGCAGTACCGGGACAGGGAAGATGGAGACCCAGTACTTC. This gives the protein CASSTGTGKMETQYF.

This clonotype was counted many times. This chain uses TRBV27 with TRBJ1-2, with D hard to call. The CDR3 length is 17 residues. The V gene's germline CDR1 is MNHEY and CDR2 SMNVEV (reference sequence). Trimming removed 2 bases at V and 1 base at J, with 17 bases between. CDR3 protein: CASSLSYQPVFNYGYTF. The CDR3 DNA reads TGTGCCAGCAGTTTAAGCTACCAACCGGTATTTAACTATGGCTACACCTTC.

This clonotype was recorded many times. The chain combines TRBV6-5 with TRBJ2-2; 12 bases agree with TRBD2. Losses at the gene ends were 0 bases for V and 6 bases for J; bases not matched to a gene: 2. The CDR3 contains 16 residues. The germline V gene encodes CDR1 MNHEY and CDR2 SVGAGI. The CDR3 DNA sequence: TGTGCCAGCAGTTACTCGGCTAGCGGGAGGGCCGGGGAGCTGTTTTTT. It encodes CASSYSASGRAGELFF.

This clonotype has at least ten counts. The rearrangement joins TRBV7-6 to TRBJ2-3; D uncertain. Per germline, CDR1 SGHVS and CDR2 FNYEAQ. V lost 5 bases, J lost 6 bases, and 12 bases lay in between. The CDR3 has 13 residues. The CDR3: CASSHTQADTQYF. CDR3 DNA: TGTGCCAGCAGCCATACTCAGGCGGATACGCAGTATTTT.

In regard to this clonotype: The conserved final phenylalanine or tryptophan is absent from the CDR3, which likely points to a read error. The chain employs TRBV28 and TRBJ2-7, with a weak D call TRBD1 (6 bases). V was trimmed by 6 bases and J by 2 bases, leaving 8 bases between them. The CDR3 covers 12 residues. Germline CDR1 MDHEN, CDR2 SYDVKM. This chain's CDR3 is CASRQGPYEQYL. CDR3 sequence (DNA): TGTGCCAGCAGACAGGGACCCTACGAGCAGTACCTC.

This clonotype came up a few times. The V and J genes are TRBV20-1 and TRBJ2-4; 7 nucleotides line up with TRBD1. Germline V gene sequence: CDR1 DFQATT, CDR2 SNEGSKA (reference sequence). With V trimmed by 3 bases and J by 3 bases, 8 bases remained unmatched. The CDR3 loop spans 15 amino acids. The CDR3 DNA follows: TGCAGTGCTAGGACAGGGCCCCTTGGCAAAAACATTCAGTACTTC. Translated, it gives CSARTGPLGKNIQYF.

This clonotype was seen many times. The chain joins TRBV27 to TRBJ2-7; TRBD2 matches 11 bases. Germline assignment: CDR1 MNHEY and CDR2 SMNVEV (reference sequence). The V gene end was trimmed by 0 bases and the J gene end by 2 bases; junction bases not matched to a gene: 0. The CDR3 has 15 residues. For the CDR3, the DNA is TGTGCCAGCAGTTTATCTAGCGGGAGGGCCTACGAGCAGTACTTC. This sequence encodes CASSLSSGRAYEQYF.

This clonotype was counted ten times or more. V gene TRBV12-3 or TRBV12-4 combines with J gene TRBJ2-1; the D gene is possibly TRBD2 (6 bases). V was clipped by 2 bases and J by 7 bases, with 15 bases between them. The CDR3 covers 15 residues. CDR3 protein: CASSLRGALGNEQFF. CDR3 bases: TGTGCCAGCAGTTTACGCGGGGCCCTCGGGAATGAGCAGTTCTTC.

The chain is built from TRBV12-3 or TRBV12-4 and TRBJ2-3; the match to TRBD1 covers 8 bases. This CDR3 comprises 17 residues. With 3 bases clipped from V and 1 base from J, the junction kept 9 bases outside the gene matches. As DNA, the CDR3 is TGTGCCAGCAGTTTGGGGAGGACAGGGTGGGGCACAGATACGCAGTATTTT. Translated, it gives CASSLGRTGWGTDTQYF.

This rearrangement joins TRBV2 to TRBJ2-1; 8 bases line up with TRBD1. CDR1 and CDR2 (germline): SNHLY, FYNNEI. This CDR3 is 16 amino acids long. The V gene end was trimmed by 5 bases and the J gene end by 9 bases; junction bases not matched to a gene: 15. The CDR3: CASSFTGTGTWGEQFF. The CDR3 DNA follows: TGTGCCAGCAGTTTCACCGGGACAGGTACCTGGGGTGAGCAGTTCTTC.

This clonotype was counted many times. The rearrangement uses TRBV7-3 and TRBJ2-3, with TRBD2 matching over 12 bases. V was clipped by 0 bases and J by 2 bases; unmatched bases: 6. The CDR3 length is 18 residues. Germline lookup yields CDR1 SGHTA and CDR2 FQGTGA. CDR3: CASSLTGGLAGPTDTQYF. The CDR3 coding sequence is TGTGCCAGCAGCTTAACTGGTGGACTAGCGGGACCCACAGATACGCAGTATTTT.

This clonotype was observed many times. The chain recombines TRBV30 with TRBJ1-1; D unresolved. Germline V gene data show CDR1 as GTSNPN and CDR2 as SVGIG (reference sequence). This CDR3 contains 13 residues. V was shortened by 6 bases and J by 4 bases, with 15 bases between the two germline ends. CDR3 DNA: TGTGCCTGTACGGGTTGGGAGTTCACTGAAGCTTTCTTT. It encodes CACTGWEFTEAFF.

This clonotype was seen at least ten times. The CDR3 sequence is CASSFGLAGATYEQYF. The CDR3 nucleotides are TGTGCCAGCAGTTTCGGGCTAGCGGGAGCCACTTACGAGCAGTACTTC. V is TRBV28 and J is TRBJ2-7, with TRBD2 matching 10 bases. The length of the CDR3 is 16 residues. The V gene's germline CDR1 is MDHEN and CDR2 SYDVKM. Trimming removed 3 bases from V and 4 bases from J; junction bases left unmatched: 9.

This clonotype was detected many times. CDR3 sequence (DNA): TGTGCCATCAGTTCCCAGGGTTACGAGCAGTACTTC. This gives the protein CAISSQGYEQYF. The chain is built from TRBV10-3 and TRBJ2-7; D might be TRBD1 (5 bases). The CDR3 is 12 amino acids. Trimming cost V 5 bases and J 4 bases, with 9 bases left between them. Germline V lookup: CDR1 ENHRY, CDR2 SYGVKD.

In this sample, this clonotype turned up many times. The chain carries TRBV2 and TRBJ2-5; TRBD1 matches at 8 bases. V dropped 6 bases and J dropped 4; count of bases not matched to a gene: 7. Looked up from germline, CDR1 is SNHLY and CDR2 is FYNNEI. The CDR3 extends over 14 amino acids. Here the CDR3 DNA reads TGTGCCAGCAGGGTTCAGGGGGCTTCAGAGACCCAGTACTTC. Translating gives CASRVQGASETQYF.

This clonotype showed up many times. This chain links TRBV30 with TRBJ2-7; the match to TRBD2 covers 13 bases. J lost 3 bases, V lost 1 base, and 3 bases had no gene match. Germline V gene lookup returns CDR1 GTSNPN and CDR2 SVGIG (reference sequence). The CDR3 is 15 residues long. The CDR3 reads CAWSGGTSGIYEQYF. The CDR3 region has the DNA TGTGCCTGGAGTGGGGGGACTAGCGGGATCTACGAGCAGTACTTC.

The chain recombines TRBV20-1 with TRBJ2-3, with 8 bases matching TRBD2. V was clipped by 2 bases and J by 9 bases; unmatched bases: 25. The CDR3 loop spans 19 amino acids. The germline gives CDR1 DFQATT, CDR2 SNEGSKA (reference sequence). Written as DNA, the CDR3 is TGCAGTGCTAGACCCTCGGGAGGGGGACACACGATACTTGTTGGGACGCAGTATTTT. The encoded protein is CSARPSGGGHTILVGTQYF.